Here is one T cell receptor (beta chain) with its context. Its specificity is unknown. This sample was taken from a study of OX40 agonist ivuxolimab in advanced cancers. Study-wide findings and caveats: There were also nonresponders showing low normalized T-cell clonal expansion.

Profiling relied on immunoSEQ multiplex PCR, and the TCRdb table lists in-frame clones only, not all of them. The sample lists about 46,000 clones, 75% to 90% occurring once. The CDR3 length is 11 residues. Germline V CDR1 and CDR2: SGHRS, YFSETQ. The ends were cut back, 4 bases at V and 5 bases at J, with 4 bases in the middle. This TCR was recovered from an adult with an advanced solid tumor such as melanoma, head and neck, liver or kidney cancer. V and J are TRBV5-1 and TRBJ2-1; D is ambiguous. The sample consisted of CD4+ or CD8+ T cells sorted from blood, taken in a trial of the OX40 agonist ivuxolimab. The DNA for the CDR3 is TGCGCCAGCAGCCCTGACAATGAGCAGTTCTTC. Amino acid sequence: CASSPDNEQFF.